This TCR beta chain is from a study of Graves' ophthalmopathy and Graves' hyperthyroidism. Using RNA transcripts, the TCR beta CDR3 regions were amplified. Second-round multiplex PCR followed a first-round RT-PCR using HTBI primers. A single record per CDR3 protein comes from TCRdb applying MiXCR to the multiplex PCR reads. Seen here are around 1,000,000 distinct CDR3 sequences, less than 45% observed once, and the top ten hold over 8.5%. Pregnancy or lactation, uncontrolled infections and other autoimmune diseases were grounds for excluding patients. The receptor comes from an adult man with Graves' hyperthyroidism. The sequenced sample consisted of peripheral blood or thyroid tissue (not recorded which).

CDR3 sequence: CSIGTQYF. DNA of the CDR3: TGCAGCATAGGGACCCAGTACTTC. This chain joins TRBV29-1 and TRBJ2-5; D unresolved. The length of the CDR3 is 8 residues. Germline assignment: CDR1 SQVTM and CDR2 ANQGSEA. V was shortened by 8 bases and J by 7 bases, with 5 bases between the two germline ends.